This T cell receptor beta chain appears in the sequencing data of a study of blood T cell repertoires in COVID-19. On the study more broadly: Spain, Italy and the United States supplied samples that represented acute and convalescent COVID-19.

Donors in Cohort 3 counted as recovered after two negative PCRs, clearance, or symptom resolution. Using immunoSEQ multiplex PCR, the repertoire was profiled, and TCRdb retains in-frame clones only, with some absent. The sample consists of about 480,000 clones, around 87% of them appearing once. This clone was seen a handful of times. CDR3 length: 12 amino acids. Germline V gene data show CDR1 as SNHLY and CDR2 as FYNNEI. The ends were cut back, 5 bases at V and 2 bases at J, with 7 bases in the middle. The sample consisted of PBMCs or T cells enriched from blood (not recorded which). The TCR comes from a woman aged 40 to 50 who had recovered from COVID-19. The rearrangement uses TRBV2 and TRBJ2-7, with D possibly matching TRBD2 (5 bases). The CDR3 DNA reads TGTGCCAGCAGTTCCGGGGCCTACGAGCAGTACTTC. Residues: CASSSGAYEQYF.